This T cell receptor beta chain is drawn from a study of blood T cell repertoires in COVID-19 (dated by TCRdb to the early 2020s). Study-level background: Collaborator samples came from the United States, Italy and Spain and covered acute and convalescent phases of COVID-19. The material from the prospective study consisted of cDNA or gDNA derived from T cells, B-cell-depleted T cells, or PBMCs. The dataset comprised deeply sampled blood TCRbeta repertoires from subjects exposed to, actively infected with, or recovered from COVID-19. The repertoires were released in a freely available public database intended as a resource for research on the immune response to SARS-CoV-2. Samples were obtained from the ongoing ImmuneRACE study (first 160 participants) and from 1,254 subjects provided by 6 global collaborators. The sample metadata nearly always contained a de-identified subject ID, COVID-19 status, age in years and sex. Where available, HLA class I and class II types were taken from metadata supplied by the sample provider and were not determined by assay-based typing.

TCRbeta CDR3 regions were amplified from genomic DNA using the immunoSEQ Assay, a bias-controlled multiplex PCR. On the authors' methods: The number of nucleated cells in each sample was estimated by amplification of reference gene primers within the assay. Sequence reads were collapsed and filtered to measure the absolute abundance of every unique TCRbeta CDR3 rearrangement. Productive Simpson clonality was computed per sample as the square root of Simpson's diversity index over productive rearrangements. TCRdb obtained this table from immuneACCESS and retained in-frame rearrangements with V and J assigned. These tables miss some clones; where compared with another copy, unresolved V genes account for less than half of the shortfall, and the remainder is unexplained. The DNA gave D and trimming, while V, J and clone size come from that table. The sample table lists around 95,000 clones, roughly 87% of them with a count of one. The leading ten clones occupy approximately 7% of the sample.

Notes on this clone: Its antigen is currently not known. No much larger clone is present one base from it, and per-base qualities are unavailable.

Paper-wide results and their limitations: The amount of clinical and demographic metadata varied by source and participant and was provided uncurated.

Each collaborating institution followed its own protocols to collect whole blood in K2EDTA tubes. Collaborator samples were shipped for TCRbeta analysis as frozen whole blood, isolated PBMCs, or DNA extracted from either sample type. Cut back by 1 base and 4 bases, the V and J ends lie 16 bases apart. The CDR3 contains 16 residues, cysteine and phenylalanine counted. Only the CDR3 DNA stays, 48 bases, in frame from base 1. The germline V gene (reference sequence) gives CDR1 as LGHDT and CDR2 as YNNKEL. This TCR was recovered from a man younger than 40 in a cohort sampled during active COVID-19. The chain is encoded by TRBV3-1 (or the pseudogene TRBV3-2) joined to TRBJ1-2; possibly the D gene is TRBD1, per 6 matching bases. The source material was peripheral blood. The DNA sequence is TGTGCCAGCAGCCAAGGGATCTACGGGGGGCCCTATGGCTACACCTTC. Its translation is CASSQGIYGGPYGYTF.